These 9 T cell receptor beta chains originate from one sample sequenced in a study of blood T cell repertoires in COVID-19. The table came from immunoSEQ multiplex PCR; TCRdb's copy has only in-frame clones and leaves some out. Of 150,000 or so clones detected, approximately 88% appear once; the ten largest clones hold around 1.4%. Specimen: peripheral blood. The receptors stem from a woman between 50 and 59 years old with acute or convalescent COVID-19.

The chain combines TRBV19 with TRBJ2-7; 7 nucleotides match TRBD1. The CDR3 totals 12 residues. With V trimmed by 3 bases and J by 6 bases, 2 bases remained unmatched. Germline values: CDR1 LNHDA, CDR2 SQIVND (reference sequence). This CDR3 reads CASSIEGAEQYF. CDR3 in DNA: TGTGCCAGTAGTATCGAGGGGGCCGAGCAGTACTTC. The variable domain in full, completed from reference TRBV19 and TRBJ2-7, reads DGGITQSPKYLFRKEGQNVTLSCEQNLNHDAMYWYRQDPGQGLRLIYYSQIVNDFQKGDIAEGYSVSREKKESFPLTVTSAQKNPTAFYLCASSIEGAEQYFGPGTRLTVT.

CDR3 residues: CASSPEQGLAGVEQYF. The DNA for the CDR3 is TGTGCCAGCAGCCCGGAGCAAGGTCTAGCGGGAGTTGAGCAGTACTTC. The chain uses TRBV5-4 and TRBJ2-7, with 10 bases matching TRBD2. Germline CDR1 is SGHNT and CDR2 is YYREEE (reference sequence). The CDR3 totals 16 residues. With V trimmed by 4 bases and J by 7 bases, 14 bases remained unmatched.

This chain uses TRBV4-3 with TRBJ2-1; no firm D call. Between the trimmed V and J ends, which lost 4 bases and 9 bases, there was a span of 7 bases. Germline-derived CDR1 and CDR2 are LGHNA and YSLEER. The CDR3 consists of 11 residues. The DNA for the CDR3 is TGCGCCAGCAGCCTTAGTAGTGAGCAGTTCTTC. The encoded protein is CASSLSSEQFF.

The CDR3 DNA sequence: TGTGCCAGCAGCCATCTGACAGGGGGCGAGCTCCCTGAAGCTTTCTTT. Amino acids: CASSHLTGGELPEAFF. This chain links TRBV4-2 with TRBJ1-1; TRBD1 matches 10 bases. This CDR3 is built from 16 residues. J lost 6 bases, V lost 3 bases, and 10 bases had no gene match. Germline loops: CDR1 LGHNA, CDR2 YNFKEQ.

For this clone: The same CDR3 arises from other DNA sequences in this sample as well. V is TRBV19 and J is TRBJ1-5; 9 nucleotides align to TRBD1. Germline CDR1 is LNHDA and CDR2 is SQIVND (reference sequence). The CDR3 contains 15 residues. The V and J ends lost 3 bases and 4 bases, in that order; junction bases with no gene match: 4. CDR3 in DNA: TGTGCCAGTAGTATCAACAGGGGGCTTAATCAGCCCCAGCATTTT. It encodes CASSINRGLNQPQHF.

Remarks on this clone: The identical CDR3 is also encoded by other nucleotide sequences in the sample. The rearrangement joins TRBV5-1 to TRBJ2-2; TRBD2 aligns across 7 bases. The CDR3 consists of 15 residues. V was clipped by 2 bases and J by 2 bases; unmatched bases: 3. Germline loops: CDR1 SGHRS, CDR2 YFSETQ. This CDR3 reads CASSFGGTNTGELFF. The CDR3 nucleotides are TGCGCCAGCAGCTTCGGGGGGACCAACACCGGGGAGCTGTTTTTT.

V usage is TRBV6-6 and J usage is TRBJ1-1, with TRBD1 as a possible D gene (5 bases). The CDR3 spans 14 residues. V shed 0 bases and J shed 5 bases, with 10 bases lying between them. CDR1 MNHNY and CDR2 SVGAGI come from the germline V gene (reference sequence). CDR3 sequence reads: CASSYSAGRTEAFF. Here the CDR3 DNA reads TGTGCCAGCAGTTACTCGGCAGGGCGGACTGAAGCTTTCTTT.

The chain recombines TRBV6-4 with TRBJ2-7, with D perhaps TRBD1 (6 bases). V dropped 5 bases and J dropped 0 bases, with 14 bases sitting between them. CDR1 MRHNA and CDR2 SNTAGT come from the germline V gene. The CDR3 contains 15 residues. CDR3 residues: CASSYAGAISYEQYF. The CDR3 bases are TGTGCCAGCAGTTATGCAGGGGCAATCTCCTACGAGCAGTACTTC.

The V call is TRBV6-5, the J call TRBJ2-3; TRBD2 agrees at 10 bases. Losses at the gene ends were 8 bases for V and 5 bases for J; bases not matched to a gene: 7. The V gene's germline CDR1 is MNHEY and CDR2 SVGAGI. CDR3 length equals 14 residues. CDR3 loop: CASGSGGSGDTQYF. The CDR3 DNA is TGTGCCAGCGGTAGCGGGGGGAGCGGAGATACGCAGTATTTT.